This TCR beta chain was sequenced in a study of cytomegalovirus exposure and HLA in healthy donors. Trimming cost V 5 bases and J 0 bases, with 7 bases left between them. CDR1 is MNHEY and CDR2 is SVGAGI in the germline V gene. The CDR3 has 14 residues. Whole-study findings and limits: An analysis that was carried out later associated some 17,000 TCR beta sequences with HLA alleles at 0.05 false discovery rate.

The PCR used 60 Vbeta and 13 Jbeta primers. Measured with immunoSEQ multiplex PCR; TCRdb has only the in-frame clones, and not every one. The data show 95,000 to 150,000 clones, approximately 66% seen once. A few counts support this clone. Its antigen is unidentified. The receptor was isolated from a woman between 40 and 50 years old in good health and CMV-seropositive. J is TRBJ1-4 and V is TRBV6-5; D gene unclear. Sequencing used PBMCs. This CDR3 reads CASSLGSTNEKLFF. As DNA, the CDR3 is TGTGCCAGCAGTCTAGGATCAACTAATGAAAAACTGTTTTTT.